Listed below are T cell receptor beta chains from one sample, sequenced in a study of blood T cell repertoires in COVID-19. This table comes from immunoSEQ multiplex PCR, and its TCRdb copy is limited to in-frame clones, with some not included. The repertoire includes 170,000 or so clones, around 90% of them detected once, and 0.58% sits in the top ten. Sequencing was carried out using peripheral blood. The source of these receptors is a man aged 60-69 years with COVID-19, enrolled during active disease. The CDR3 runs from the conserved cysteine through the conserved F or W. The D gene is left open where the match is weak. Clone size, where shown, is once, few, many, or a class for clones that have expanded.

V gene	clone size	J gene	D gene	CDR3 DNA	CDR3 protein
TRBV7-2	-	TRBJ2-3	-	TGTGCCAGCAGCTTAGGGGGGCAGGGTAGGGCAGATACGCAGTATTTT	CASSLGGQGRADTQYF
TRBV19	once	TRBJ1-1	TRBD1	TGTGCCAGTACCGACGGACAGGCGAACACTGAAGCTTTCTTT	CASTDGQANTEAFF
TRBV2	-	TRBJ2-5	TRBD1	TGTGCCAGCAGTGAGGATTCGGGACAGGGGGTAGGATTCAGGACCCAGTACTTC	CASSEDSGQGVGFRTQYF
TRBV5-1	-	TRBJ2-7	-	TGCGCCAGCAGCTGGGACGGACAGTCGGAGCAGTACTTC	CASSWDGQSEQYF
TRBV23-1	-	TRBJ2-7	-	TGCGCCAGCAGTCAATCCAGACAGTCCTACGAGCAGTACTTC	CASSQSRQSYEQYF
TRBV19	once	TRBJ1-3	TRBD1	TGTGCCAGTGGGGGGGGACAGGGGTCCCCGAGCTCTGGAAACACCATATATTTT	CASGGGQGSPSSGNTIYF
TRBV11-3	-	TRBJ2-7	-	TGTGCCAGCAGCTTTTTTCCCTCCGGACAACAGTACTTC	CASSFFPSGQQYF
TRBV7-2	-	TRBJ2-1	-	TGTGCCAGCAGCTCAGGCGTTTCAGGTGAGCAGTTCTTC	CASSSGVSGEQFF
TRBV7-2	-	TRBJ1-1	TRBD1	TGTGCCAGCAGCCCACCCACAGGGGCCGCCCTTTGGAACACTGAAGCTTTCTTT	CASSPPTGAALWNTEAFF
TRBV7-2	-	TRBJ1-1	-	TGTGCCAGCAGCTTTCCACAGGAAGGGAACACTGAAGCTTTCTTT	CASSFPQEGNTEAFF
TRBV19	-	TRBJ2-5	TRBD2	TGTGCCAGTAGTTCCCAAATAGCGGGAGGGCAGGAGACCCAGTACTTC	CASSSQIAGGQETQYF
TRBV18	-	TRBJ1-1	-	TGTGCCAGCTCACCAGGCAGTCCGAACACTGAAGCTTTCTTT	CASSPGSPNTEAFF
TRBV18	-	TRBJ2-3	-	TGTGCCAGCTCTCGTCAGGGGGGCCCAGATACGCAGTATTTT	CASSRQGGPDTQYF
TRBV7-9	once	TRBJ1-5	-	TGTGCCAGCAGCCCGGCGAACGGGGGGAATCAGCCCCAGCATTTT	CASSPANGGNQPQHF
TRBV5-1	-	TRBJ1-4	-	TGCGCCAGCAGCCCAAAGGAGGGTTCAACTAATGAAAAACTGTTTTTT	CASSPKEGSTNEKLFF
TRBV7-2	-	TRBJ2-1	TRBD1	TGTGCCAGCAGCTTCGGACAGGGGGCATACAATGAGCAGTTCTTC	CASSFGQGAYNEQFF